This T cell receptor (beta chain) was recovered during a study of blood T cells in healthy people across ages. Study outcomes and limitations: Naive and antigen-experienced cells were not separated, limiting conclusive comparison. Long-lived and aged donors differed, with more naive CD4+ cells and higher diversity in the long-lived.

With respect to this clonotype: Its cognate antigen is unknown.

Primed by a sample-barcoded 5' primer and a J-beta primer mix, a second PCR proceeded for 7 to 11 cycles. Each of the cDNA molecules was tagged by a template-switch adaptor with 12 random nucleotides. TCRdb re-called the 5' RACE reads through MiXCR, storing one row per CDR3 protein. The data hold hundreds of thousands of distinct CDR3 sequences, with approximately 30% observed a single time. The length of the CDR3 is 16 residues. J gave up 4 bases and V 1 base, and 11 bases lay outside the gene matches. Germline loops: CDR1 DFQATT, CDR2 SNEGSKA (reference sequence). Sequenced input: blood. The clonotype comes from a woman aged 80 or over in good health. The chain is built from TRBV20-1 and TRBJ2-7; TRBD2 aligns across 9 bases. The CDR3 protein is CSARGRDLAGRYEQYF. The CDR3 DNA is TGCAGTGCTAGAGGAAGGGACCTAGCGGGAAGGTACGAGCAGTACTTC.